This T cell receptor (beta chain) was profiled in a study of CD8 T cells in Susac syndrome (dated by TCRdb to the late 2010s). Notes on the research overall: Of the Susac syndrome patients who were sequenced, roughly eight were in clinical remission while 5 or 6 had clinically active disease. At blood withdrawal, Susac syndrome patients were either therapy-naive, taking corticosteroids (in some cases with IVIg as well), or taking IVIg alone. Repertoire sequencing was used to test whether CD8+ T cell activation and differentiation in Susac syndrome was antigen driven. What the work shows at the level of the full study, not this receptor alone: No clonal expansion was detected in the CD4+ T cell repertoire of Susac syndrome patients. The number of individuals in the TCR sequencing and HLA analysis was acknowledged as relatively small.

RNA was extracted using the RNeasy kit, and roughly 0.5 to 1 ug of the RNA was reverse transcribed with random hexamers. TCR beta CDR3 regions were amplified with the immunoSEQ multiplex PCR assay covering 54 Vbeta and 13 Jbeta segments. To correct PCR amplification bias, a synthetic template baseline was used for both primer optimization and computational correction. The original methods were these. Reads were annotated to V, D and J genes according to IMGT and were analyzed with immunoSEQ Analyzer, with only productive sequences retained. To calculate clonality, Shannon entropy was normalized by log2 of the number of productive unique sequences and then subtracted from one. For each patient and control, public and private clones were evaluated among the 100 most prevalent clones. A clone was defined as Susac-specific if it was absent from the healthy and MS cohorts, from approximately 980 published viral clones and from other ImmuneACCESS disease sequences. The public sequencing data were trimmed at Q25 with fastp and processed into clonotypes with MiXCR by TCRdb, which kept only in-frame beta chains. Duplicate CDR3 protein sequences are folded into a single record with the most common DNA and genes. The V and J calls follow TCRdb's processing rather than the paper's. The sample profile shows about 94,000 distinct CDR3 sequences; around 94% of them were found once. Of the sample, about 0.3% is held by the ten largest clones.

Peripheral blood CD8+ and CD4+ T cells from healthy donors, Susac syndrome patients and multiple sclerosis patients were profiled using high-throughput TCR beta sequencing. Recently defined diagnostic criteria for definite or probable disease were met by the Susac syndrome patients. Bulk CD8+ and CD4+ T cells were purified magnetically by negative isolation, whereas CD8+ TEMRA cells were enriched by FACS. Blood was drawn into EDTA tubes, processed within 24 hours, and PBMCs were isolated by density gradient centrifugation. PBMCs intended for TCR sequencing were frozen in liquid nitrogen and were later thawed in a 37 degrees C water bath. Purity of sorted or isolated CD4+, CD8+ and CD8+ TEMRA cells was at least 90%. This clonotype was picked up a small number of times. Its antigen target is currently unknown. No qualities accompany the bases; no much larger clone lies one base away. The TCR sequence derives from a human donor with Susac syndrome. The sequencing sample was made of CD4+ T cells from PBMCs.

The CDR3 corresponds to CASSLRTEETQYF. The base sequence is TGTGCCAGCAGCTTAAGGACCGAAGAGACCCAGTACTTC. Recombination linked TRBV7-2 to TRBJ2-5; the D gene identity is not certain. Measured from the cysteine to the phenylalanine, the CDR3 is 13 residues long. Kept here is only the CDR3 DNA, which spans 39 bases and is read in frame from base 1. Taken from the germline V gene, the CDR1 and CDR2 loops are SGHTA and FQGNSA. V is cut by 2 bases and J by 3 bases, and the space between the germline ends is 7 bases.